This T cell receptor beta chain comes out of a study of human T cells and chemical hapten exposure. Points from the study as a whole: The study found that DPC sensitization did not change TCRs above 1 in 1000 frequency.

The CDR3 sequence is 13 residues long. In germline, CDR1 is MNHEY, CDR2 SVGAGI. TCRdb reprocessed the RACE reads via MiXCR and lists one record per CDR3 protein. The sample comprises around 130,000 distinct CDR3 sequences, about 9% of which are singletons, and 1.5% to 2% rests with the top ten. This clonotype was recorded a few times. Its target is unknown. Compared with germline, one end of the junction differs, possibly owing to a read error. Time point denoted: healthy volunteer bleed at 2 weeks. Unfractionated whole blood yielded total RNA. This chain connects TRBV6-5 to TRBJ2-5; 9 nucleotides agree with TRBD1. The origin of this receptor is a male donor in good health. Some clones in this sample may be carry-over from other donors' samples. The sequencing sample was made of whole blood. The CDR3 nucleotides are TGTGCCAGCAGCCCGGGACAGGGCTTTCGACAGGTCTTC. It yields the protein CASSPGQGFRQVF.